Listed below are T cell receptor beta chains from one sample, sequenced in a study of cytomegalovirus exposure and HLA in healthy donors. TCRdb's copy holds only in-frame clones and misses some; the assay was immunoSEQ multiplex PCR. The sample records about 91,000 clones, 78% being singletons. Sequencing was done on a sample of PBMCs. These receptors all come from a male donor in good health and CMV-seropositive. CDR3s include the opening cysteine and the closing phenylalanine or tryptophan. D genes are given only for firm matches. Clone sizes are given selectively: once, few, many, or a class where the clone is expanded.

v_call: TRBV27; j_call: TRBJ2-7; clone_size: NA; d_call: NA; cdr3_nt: TGTGCCAGCAGTTTATCGGGCAGGTCGGTTCGCGAGCAGTACTTC; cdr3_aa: CASSLSGRSVREQYF
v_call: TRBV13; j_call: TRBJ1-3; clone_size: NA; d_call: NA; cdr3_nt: TGTGCCAGCAGCTTTTGGGCCCCCCGGACATCTGGAAACACCATATATTTT; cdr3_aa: CASSFWAPRTSGNTIYF
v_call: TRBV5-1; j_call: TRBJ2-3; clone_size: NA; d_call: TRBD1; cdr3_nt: TGCGCCAGCAGCTCCCTGACAGGGGGGGGAGATACGCAGTATTTT; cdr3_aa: CASSSLTGGGDTQYF
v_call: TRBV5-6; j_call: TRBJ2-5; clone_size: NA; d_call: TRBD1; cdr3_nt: TGTGCCAGCAATGACGGAAGGGACAGGGGTAAAGAGACCCAGTACTTC; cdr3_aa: CASNDGRDRGKETQYF
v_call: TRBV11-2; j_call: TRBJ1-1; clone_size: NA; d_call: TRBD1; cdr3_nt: TGTGCCAGCAGCCCAGTTACAGGGGCCACTGAAGCTTTCTTT; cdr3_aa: CASSPVTGATEAFF
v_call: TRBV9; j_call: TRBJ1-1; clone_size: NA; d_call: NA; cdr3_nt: TGTGCCAGCAGCCCGTGGCCCTCGAACACTGAAGCTTTCTTT; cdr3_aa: CASSPWPSNTEAFF
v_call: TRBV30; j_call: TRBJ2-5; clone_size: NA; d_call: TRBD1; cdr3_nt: TGTGCCTGGAGGGACAGGGGAGAGACCCAGTACTTC; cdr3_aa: CAWRDRGETQYF
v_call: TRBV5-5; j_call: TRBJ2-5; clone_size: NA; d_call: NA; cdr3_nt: TGTGCCAGCAGCTTAGCCGAGCGGCAGATCCAAGAGACCCAGTACTTC; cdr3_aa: CASSLAERQIQETQYF
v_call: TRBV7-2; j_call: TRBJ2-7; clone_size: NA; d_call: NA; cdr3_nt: TGTGCCAGCAGCTTATTGGCTCCCGAGCAGTACTTC; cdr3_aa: CASSLLAPEQYF
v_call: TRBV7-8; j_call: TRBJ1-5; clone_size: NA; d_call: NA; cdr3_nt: TGTGCCAGCAGTTCCTATGGGAGTAATCAGCCCCAGCATTTT; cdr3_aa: CASSSYGSNQPQHF
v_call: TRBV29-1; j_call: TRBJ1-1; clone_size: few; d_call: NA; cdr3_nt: TGCAGCGTTGAGTCGACCTCAACAGGGTTGGACACTGAAGCTTTCTTT; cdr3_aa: CSVESTSTGLDTEAFF
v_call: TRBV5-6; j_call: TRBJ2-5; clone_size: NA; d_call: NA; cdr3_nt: TGTGCCAGCAGCTTTGTGGACAGCCAAGAGACCCAGTACTTC; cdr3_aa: CASSFVDSQETQYF
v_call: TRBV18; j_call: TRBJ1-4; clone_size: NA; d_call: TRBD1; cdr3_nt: TGTGCCAGCTCACCTCCGGACAGGGCAACTAATGAAAAACTGTTTTTT; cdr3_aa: CASSPPDRATNEKLFF
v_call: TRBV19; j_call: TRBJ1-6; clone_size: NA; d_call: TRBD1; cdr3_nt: TGTGCCAGTAGTCCATGGTGGGGACCGGGACAGGTGATAGCGTCACCCCTCCACTTT; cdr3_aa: CASSPWWGPGQVIASPLHF
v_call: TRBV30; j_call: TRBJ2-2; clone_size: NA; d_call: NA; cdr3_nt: TGTGCCTGGAGGACTACAAATAATGGTGGGCTGTTTTTT; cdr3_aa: CAWRTTNNGGLFF
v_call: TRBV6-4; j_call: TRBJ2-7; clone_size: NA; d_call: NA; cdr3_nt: TGTGCCAGCAGTGAAAGAGGGCGACCTGGGTACTTC; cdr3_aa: CASSERGRPGYF
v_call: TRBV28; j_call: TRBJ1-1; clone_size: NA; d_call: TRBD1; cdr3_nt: TGTGCCAGCATCACGCCAGGGGGGATGAACACTGAAGCTTTCTTT; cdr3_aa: CASITPGGMNTEAFF
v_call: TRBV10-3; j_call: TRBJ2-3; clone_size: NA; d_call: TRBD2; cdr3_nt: TGTGCCATCAGCACGACTAGCGGGGGGCGCACAGATACGCAGTATTTT; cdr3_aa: CAISTTSGGRTDTQYF
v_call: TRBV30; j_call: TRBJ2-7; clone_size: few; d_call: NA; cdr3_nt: TGTGCCTGGAGCGACGGACAGCCCTACGAGCAGTACTTC; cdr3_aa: CAWSDGQPYEQYF
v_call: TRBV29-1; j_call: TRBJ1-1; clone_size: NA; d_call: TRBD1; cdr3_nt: TGCAGCGTGGCAGGGGGTAGGGACACTGAAGCTTTCTTT; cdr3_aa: CSVAGGRDTEAFF
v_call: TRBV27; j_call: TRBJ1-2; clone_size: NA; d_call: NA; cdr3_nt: TGTGCCAGCAGTACGACAGCCAGAAATAACTATGGCTACACCTTC; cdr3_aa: CASSTTARNNYGYTF
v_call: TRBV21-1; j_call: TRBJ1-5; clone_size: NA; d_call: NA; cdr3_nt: TGTGCCAGCAGCAACTGGGAGGACAGACAGGGGTCTCAGCCCCAGCATTTT; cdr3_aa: CASSNWEDRQGSQPQHF
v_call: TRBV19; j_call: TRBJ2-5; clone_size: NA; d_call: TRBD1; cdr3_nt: TGTGCCAGTAGTATAGACCCTAGGACAGGGGGCAGAGAGACCCAGTACTTC; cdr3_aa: CASSIDPRTGGRETQYF
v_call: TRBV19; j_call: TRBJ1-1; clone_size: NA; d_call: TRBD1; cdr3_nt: TGTGCCAGTAGTACCGGGACAGCGAACACTGAAGCTTTCTTT; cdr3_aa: CASSTGTANTEAFF
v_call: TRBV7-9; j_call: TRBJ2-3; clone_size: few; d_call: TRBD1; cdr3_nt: TGTGCCGCAGGACAGGGAGGTGGCACAGATACGCAGTATTTT; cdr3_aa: CAAGQGGGTDTQYF
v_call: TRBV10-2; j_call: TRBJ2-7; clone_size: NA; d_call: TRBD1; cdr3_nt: TGCGCCAGCAGCAGACAGGGCTCGTACGAGCAGTACTTC; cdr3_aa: CASSRQGSYEQYF
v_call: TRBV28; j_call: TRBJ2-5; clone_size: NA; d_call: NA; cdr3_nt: TGTGCCAGCAGTTCCCGGTCAACCCTCCAAGAGACCCAGTACTTC; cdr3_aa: CASSSRSTLQETQYF
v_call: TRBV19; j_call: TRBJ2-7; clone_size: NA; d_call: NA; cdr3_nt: TGTGCCAGTAGTATTCGGTCGGGGAGCTCCTACGAGCAGTACTTC; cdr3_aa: CASSIRSGSSYEQYF
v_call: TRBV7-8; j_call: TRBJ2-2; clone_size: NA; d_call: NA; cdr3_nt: TGTGCCAGCAGCCCCGGGCGGGCCGGGGAGCTGTTTTTT; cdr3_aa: CASSPGRAGELFF
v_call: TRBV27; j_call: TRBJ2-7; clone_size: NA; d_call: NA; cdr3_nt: TGTGCCAGCAGTTTAAGGCAGGTCCCGCTCCCTGCCGAGCAGTACTTC; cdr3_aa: CASSLRQVPLPAEQYF
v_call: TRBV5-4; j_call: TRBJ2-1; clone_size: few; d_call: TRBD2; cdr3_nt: TGTGCCAGCAGCTTAGGCGGGAGCTCCTACAATGAGCAGTTCTTC; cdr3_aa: CASSLGGSSYNEQFF
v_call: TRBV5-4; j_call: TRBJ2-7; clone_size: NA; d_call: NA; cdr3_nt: TGTGCCAGCAGCTTGGTGGTCAGTCACTCCTACGAGCAGTACTTC; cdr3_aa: CASSLVVSHSYEQYF
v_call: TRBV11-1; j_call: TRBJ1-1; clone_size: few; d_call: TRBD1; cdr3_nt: TGTGCCAGCAGCCGCCGGGACAGGGTGGCTGAAGCTTTCTTT; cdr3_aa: CASSRRDRVAEAFF
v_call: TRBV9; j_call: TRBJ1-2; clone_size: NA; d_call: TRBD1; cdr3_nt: TGTGCCAGCAGCCCAAGGGACAGGGGCCCCTATGGCTACACCTTC; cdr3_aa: CASSPRDRGPYGYTF
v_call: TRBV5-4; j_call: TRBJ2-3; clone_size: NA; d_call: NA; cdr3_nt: TGTGCCAGCAGCTTAATGGACGGGGCAGATACGCAGTATTTT; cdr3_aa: CASSLMDGADTQYF
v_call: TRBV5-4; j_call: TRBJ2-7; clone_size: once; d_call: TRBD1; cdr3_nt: TGTGCCAGCAGCTATACCACAGGGACAGGGTCCTACGAGCAGTACTTC; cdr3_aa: CASSYTTGTGSYEQYF
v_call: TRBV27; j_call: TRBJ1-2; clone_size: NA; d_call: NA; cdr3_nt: TGTGCCAGCGCAGGGTTAAACTATGGCTACACCTTC; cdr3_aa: CASAGLNYGYTF
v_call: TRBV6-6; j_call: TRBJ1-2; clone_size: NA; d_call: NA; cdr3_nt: TGTGCCAGCAGTTACATCGTTGACAGGCTATATGGCTACACCTTC; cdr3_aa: CASSYIVDRLYGYTF
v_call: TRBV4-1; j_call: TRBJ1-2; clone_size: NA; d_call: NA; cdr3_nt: TGCGCCAGCAGCCAAGATCCTGCTCCTGGGAGATACTATGGCTACACCTTC; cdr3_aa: CASSQDPAPGRYYGYTF
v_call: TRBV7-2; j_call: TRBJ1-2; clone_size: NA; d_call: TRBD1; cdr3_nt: TGTGCCAGCAGCTTAACTCGGGACAGGGGCCAAGCTAACTATGGCTACACCTTC; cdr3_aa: CASSLTRDRGQANYGYTF
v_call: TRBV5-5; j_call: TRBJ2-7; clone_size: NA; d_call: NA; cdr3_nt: TGTGCCAGCAGTTATAGGACAGCCTCCTACGAGCAGTACTTC; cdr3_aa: CASSYRTASYEQYF
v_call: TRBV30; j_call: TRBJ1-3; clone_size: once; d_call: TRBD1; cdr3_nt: TGTGCCTGGAGTCTTCGTCGGACAGGGAGTGCTGGAAACACCATATATTTT; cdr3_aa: CAWSLRRTGSAGNTIYF
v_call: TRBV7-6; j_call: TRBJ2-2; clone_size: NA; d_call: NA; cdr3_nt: TGTGCCAGCAGCTCGACTAGTGGCACCGGGGAGCTGTTTTTT; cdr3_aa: CASSSTSGTGELFF
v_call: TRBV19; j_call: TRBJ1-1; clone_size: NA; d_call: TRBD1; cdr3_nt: TGTGCCAGTAGTATGACAGGGGGCCCGTTCACTGAAGCTTTCTTT; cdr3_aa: CASSMTGGPFTEAFF
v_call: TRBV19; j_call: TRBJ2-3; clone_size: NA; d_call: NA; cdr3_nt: TGTGCCAGTAGTATAGATGCGGGAGATACGCAGTATTTT; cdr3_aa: CASSIDAGDTQYF
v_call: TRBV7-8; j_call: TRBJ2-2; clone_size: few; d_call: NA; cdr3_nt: TGTGCCAGCAGCTTAGTAGCAGGGACCGGGGAGCTGTTTTTT; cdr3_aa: CASSLVAGTGELFF